This T cell receptor (delta chain) originates from a study of gamma-delta chains in newborns, infants, children. Study details: Microbial exposure reportedly drives polyclonal innate γδ T cell expansion after birth.

CDR1 is GEAIGNYY, CDR2 EKD, per germline. The CDR3 spans 17 residues. V lost 1 base and J lost 4; bases outside the gene matches: 13. Remarks on this clone: The identical CDR3 is also encoded by other nucleotide sequences in the sample.

TCRdb redid clone calling on the reads using CATT. The sample records about 1,800 delta-chain clones, about two fifths being singletons. V is TRDV2 and J is TRDJ1; 8 nucleotides match TRDD3. The receptor was derived from a child who had a fever. Material: blood. This CDR3 is CACDTIGLGVRDDKLIF. In nucleotides, the CDR3 is TGTGCCTGTGACACAATTGGACTGGGGGTGAGAGACGATAAACTCATCTTT.